These 7 T cell receptor beta chains came from one sample sequenced in a study of human T cells and chemical hapten exposure. As for time point: patch test 1, 2 weeks after DPC sensitization. Treatment defined: therapeutic diphenylcyclopropenone sensitization with weekly scalp DPC. TCRdb fed the RACE reads into MiXCR, producing one record per CDR3 protein. Of 85,000 or so distinct CDR3 sequences listed, around 10% were seen once; the top ten hold approximately 4%. The starting material was whole blood, obtained in connection with sensitization to the hapten diphenylcyclopropenone (DPC). The receptors originated from a woman in her forties or fifties with alopecia areata. Some clones in this sample may be carry-over from other donors' samples.

The chain employs TRBV20-1 and TRBJ2-3; 8 bases match TRBD1. Germline V gene sequence: CDR1 DFQATT, CDR2 SNEGSKA (reference sequence). Trimming took 7 bases from V and 2 from J; bases not matched to a gene: 5. There are 13 residues in the CDR3. The chain's CDR3 is CSVPRGLTDTQYF. For the CDR3, the DNA is TGCAGTGTCCCCAGGGGGCTCACAGATACGCAGTATTTT.

The rearrangement joins TRBV3-1 to TRBJ1-6, with 8 bases that match TRBD1. The CDR3 contains 15 residues. V lost 3 bases, J lost 10 bases, and 8 bases stayed unmatched. Germline assignment: CDR1 LGHDT and CDR2 YNNKEL (reference sequence). The CDR3 sequence is CASSHGGQGRSPLHF. Here the CDR3 DNA reads TGTGCCAGCAGCCATGGAGGACAGGGTCGGTCACCCCTCCACTTT. The full variable domain, with the rest looked up from reference TRBV3-1 and TRBJ1-6, is DTAVSQTPKYLVTQMGNDKSIKCEQNLGHDTMYWYKQDSKKFLKIMFSYNNKELIINETVPNRFSPKSPDKAHLNLHINSLELGDSAVYFCASSHGGQGRSPLHFGNGTRLTVT.

This clonotype was seen many times. J is TRBJ1-1 and V is TRBV20-1; D gene uncertain. Trimming stripped 1 base from V and 0 bases from J, with 9 bases between. CDR1 is DFQATT and CDR2 is SNEGSKA in the germline V gene (reference sequence). This CDR3 is 14 amino acids long. This chain's CDR3 is CSARVGRLNTEAFF. For the CDR3, the DNA is TGCAGTGCTAGAGTTGGCAGACTGAACACTGAAGCTTTCTTT.

This clonotype has only a few counts. The rearrangement links TRBV7-9 to TRBJ2-7, with D perhaps matching TRBD1 (6 bases). Germline loops: CDR1 SEHNR, CDR2 FQNEAQ (reference sequence). The germline V and J ends were trimmed by 5 bases and 3 bases, with 23 bases remaining between them. The CDR3 runs 17 residues. CDR3 nucleotide sequence: TGTGCCAGCAGCCCCCGGAACGAGGGGGTTGGCTACTACGAGCAGTACTTC. Encoded protein: CASSPRNEGVGYYEQYF.

Many counts were recorded for this clonotype. The J gene is TRBJ2-3, the V gene TRBV7-9; 8 bases agree with TRBD2. The CDR3 consists of 18 residues. Trimming cost V 2 bases and J 3 bases; bases outside gene matches: 13. Per the germline V gene, CDR1 is SEHNR and CDR2 is FQNEAQ (reference sequence). The CDR3: CASSLHVLTGGRTDTQYF. The CDR3, as DNA: TGTGCCAGCAGCTTACATGTTCTAACGGGAGGGCGAACAGATACGCAGTATTTT. Drawing the rest from reference TRBV7-9 and TRBJ2-3, the complete variable domain is DTGVSQNPRHKITKRGQNVTFRCDPISEHNRLYWYRQTLGQGPEFLTYFQNEAQLEKSRLLSDRFSAERPKGSFSTLEIQRTEQGDSAMYLCASSLHVLTGGRTDTQYFGPGTRLTVL.

This clonotype was picked up a small number of times. This chain links TRBV27 with TRBJ2-2, with 8 bases that match TRBD2. The CDR3 is 15 residues long. Germline V gene sequence: CDR1 MNHEY, CDR2 SMNVEV (reference sequence). V lost 2 bases and J lost 5; bases outside the gene matches: 4. CDR3 nucleotides: TGTGCCAGCAGTTTAATCCGGGAGGGGACCGGGGAGCTGTTTTTT. Protein sequence: CASSLIREGTGELFF.

V and J are TRBV28 and TRBJ1-2; the D is unclear. Trimming took 5 bases from V and 5 from J, leaving 9 bases between them. The CDR3 totals 12 residues. Germline V gene lookup returns CDR1 MDHEN and CDR2 SYDVKM. The CDR3 is CASSLQQYGYTF. The CDR3 coding sequence is TGTGCCAGCAGTCTGCAACAGTATGGCTACACCTTC.